The 3 T cell receptor beta chains below all came from one sample that was sequenced in a study of OX40 agonist ivuxolimab in advanced cancers. The library was made by the immunoSEQ multiplex PCR assay. TCRdb re-hosts the immuneACCESS table, in-frame sequences only. Its copies lack some clones; in the studies checked, an unresolved V gene accounts for under half of them, and the cause for the rest is not known. This sample has approximately 80,000 clones in its table, and 70% to 90% of those were observed once. The ten top clones hold less than 4.5% of the sample. This specimen consisted of CD4+ or CD8+ T cells sorted from blood, obtained in a trial of the OX40 agonist ivuxolimab. These receptors originate from an adult with an advanced solid tumor such as melanoma, head and neck, liver or kidney cancer.

The V gene is TRBV19, the J gene TRBJ2-1; the D is unclear. Germline CDR1 and CDR2: LNHDA and SQIVND (reference sequence). The CDR3 spans 14 residues. The germline V and J ends were trimmed by 3 bases and 4 bases, with 10 bases remaining between them. The CDR3 protein is CASSIGRMYNEQFF. The CDR3 region has the DNA TGTGCCAGTAGTATTGGTCGGATGTACAATGAGCAGTTCTTC.

This sequence joins TRBV18 and TRBJ1-6, with 7 nucleotides matching TRBD1. The length of the CDR3 is 16 residues. Germline V CDR1 and CDR2: KGHSH, LQKENI. V trimming: 4 bases; J trimming: 7 bases; junction bases outside the gene matches: 10. CDR3 nucleotides: TGTGCCAGCTCACGAGCCTGGGACAGCCAAAATTCACCCCTCCACTTT. Translated, it gives CASSRAWDSQNSPLHF. The full variable domain, its missing parts supplied by reference TRBV18 and TRBJ1-6, is NAGVMQNPRHLVRRRGQEARLRCSPMKGHSHVYWYRQLPEEGLKFMVYLQKENIIDESGMPKERFSAEFPKEGPSILRIQQVVRGDSAAYFCASSRAWDSQNSPLHFGNGTRLTVT.

This clone was found once. The chain is built from TRBV20-1 and TRBJ2-5; D uncertain. Trimming stripped 1 base from V and 3 bases from J, with 3 bases between. In germline, CDR1 is DFQATT, CDR2 SNEGSKA (reference sequence). The CDR3 sequence is 11 residues long. CDR3 residues: CSARAEETQYF. Here the CDR3 DNA reads TGCAGTGCTAGAGCTGAAGAGACCCAGTACTTC.